This T cell receptor (beta chain) was observed in a study of brain T cells in children with intractable seizures (dated by TCRdb to the early 2020s). At the level of the whole study: A NanoString immunology panel was first used to screen resected brain tissue from roughly 53 pediatric epilepsy surgery cases for immune gene transcripts. Among the roughly 12 selected surgery cases, pre-surgery blood was additionally sequenced for eight, leaving four cases with brain tissue only. What the work shows at the level of the full study, not this receptor alone: Viral specificity was inferred solely from CDR3 sequence similarity, and the HCMV serostatus of the patients was not known. Because sequencing depth differed between pre- and post-surgery blood, the absence of clones from the pre-surgery sample may reflect undersampling.

Details on this clone: Its antigen remains undetermined. No much larger clone is present one base from it, and per-base qualities are unavailable.

The sample's time point label is to be understood as: blood from clinic visit 5 months post-surgery; TSC patient then seizure free. The surgery cases that showed the highest brain T cell transcript signatures were chosen for TCR beta chain sequencing of brain tissue, and of blood when it was available. Before surgery, the patients had been given at least one anti-epileptic drug. TCR-sequenced patients were children with drug-resistant epilepsy due to tuberous sclerosis complex, focal cortical dysplasia, Rasmussen encephalitis or hemimegalencephaly. The Monarch genomic DNA purification kit was used to extract bulk genomic DNA from unsorted brain tissue and whole blood. TCR beta chain sequences were generated from genomic DNA using the immunoSEQ assay. For the original study's pipeline: CDR3 sequences that did not begin with the conserved framework cysteine at position 104 were removed by hand. To get clonality, the normalized Shannon's Diversity Index was subtracted from one, giving values from 0 (maximal diversity) to 1 (oligoclonal). Chi-squared comparison-of-proportions tests were used to check whether the frequency of the same CDR3 differed between samples, for example brain versus blood. Public clonotypes were found by searching immuneACCESS, and the VDJdb browser was used to assess similarity to known antiviral clonotypes. TCRdb provides this immuneACCESS table in a form limited to in-frame rearrangements. Some clones are lacking; in checked studies, under half of them reflect an unresolved V gene, and why the rest are absent is not known. From that table come the V and J calls and clone size; the DNA was used to work out D and trimming. The sample profile shows hundreds of thousands of clones; more than 85% of them were found once. The ten top clones hold 5.7% of the sample.

Cut back by 3 bases and 3 bases, the V and J ends lie 15 bases apart. The germline V gene (reference sequence) supplies CDR1 LNHDA and CDR2 SQIVND. Reading from cysteine to phenylalanine, the CDR3 counts 15 amino acids. The only DNA kept is the CDR3, 45 bases in frame from the first base. The rearranged segments are TRBV19 and TRBJ2-7, with the D gene not confidently named. The source of this sequence is a boy younger than two with tuberous sclerosis and intractable seizures. The sequencing used peripheral blood, collected more than 4 months after surgery. The DNA reads TGTGCCAGTAGTATTCGGACCTCACCTAACTACGAGCAGTACTTC. This encodes CASSIRTSPNYEQYF.